This T cell receptor (beta chain) originates from a study of T cell repertoires in cytomegalovirus infection. Study overall: Carrying CMV and the relevant HLA type showed in public TCR beta signatures.

In its sample, this clonotype was seen a few times. Its matching antigen is unknown. V was pared by 8 bases and J by 0 bases, with 8 bases between. CDR3 length equals 14 residues. Germline V gene sequence: CDR1 MNHEY, CDR2 SMNVEV (reference sequence). One entry per CDR3 protein results from TCRdb running MiXCR on the reads. Of about 830,000 distinct CDR3 sequences in the sample, less than 35% are singletons; the top ten hold around an eighth. Study-wide findings and caveats: What dominated the ex vivo response were HLA-C-restricted CMV-specific TCR beta clonotypes.

This specimen consisted of cultured CD8+ T cells from PBMCs, obtained from culture after CMV antigen stimulation. The TCR originated in a human donor in good health (CMV status not recorded). Some clones in this sample may be carry-over from other donors' samples. This sequence joins TRBV27 and TRBJ2-6, with D unresolved. CDR3 amino acids: CASLGYSGANVLTF. The CDR3 DNA is TGTGCCAGCCTGGGGTACTCTGGGGCCAACGTCCTGACTTTC.